The rows below give T cell receptor beta chains drawn from one sample of a study of OX40 agonist ivuxolimab in advanced cancers. The data were produced by immunoSEQ multiplex PCR, yet TCRdb's version contains in-frame clones alone and is incomplete. The repertoire includes approximately 50,000 clones, about nine tenths of them detected once, and around 0.99% sits in the top ten. The material sequenced was CD4+ or CD8+ T cells sorted from blood, taken in a trial of the OX40 agonist ivuxolimab. The source of these receptors is an adult with an advanced solid tumor such as melanoma, head and neck, liver or kidney cancer. The CDR3 runs from the conserved cysteine through the conserved F or W. D genes are given only for firm matches. Only part of the rows carry a size: once, few, many, or a class if the clone is expanded.

clone_size d_call j_call v_call cdr3_nt cdr3_aa
. . TRBJ2-5 TRBV2 TGTGCCAGCAGTGTTTTGAAGGGTGGCGAGACCCAGTACTTC CASSVLKGGETQYF
. . TRBJ1-1 TRBV28 TGTGCCAGCAGCTCTCAGACAGGGAACACTGAAGCTTTCTTT CASSSQTGNTEAFF
. . TRBJ1-1 TRBV28 TGTGCCAGCAGTCTCGCGGACAGTAACACTGAAGCTTTCTTT CASSLADSNTEAFF
. . TRBJ1-5 TRBV10-3 TGTGCCATCAGTGAGTCTATATTTAGCAATCAGCCCCAGCATTTT CAISESIFSNQPQHF
. TRBD2 TRBJ2-1 TRBV19 TGTGCCACTGCGGGAGCCCTCGGCAATGAGCAGTTCTTC CATAGALGNEQFF
. . TRBJ2-5 TRBV9 TGTGCCAGCAGCCGATTAAGTAGGGAGACCCAGTACTTC CASSRLSRETQYF
. . TRBJ2-1 TRBV15 TGTGCCACCAGCAGGGATTCGACGTACAATGAGCAGTTCTTC CATSRDSTYNEQFF
once . TRBJ2-1 TRBV28 TGTGCCAGCAGTTTTCAGAGGGGTAATGAGCAGTTCTTC CASSFQRGNEQFF
. . TRBJ2-7 TRBV7-8 TGTGCCAGCAGCTTAGCGACGAGCTCCTACGAGCAGTACTTC CASSLATSSYEQYF
. . TRBJ2-7 TRBV14 TGTGCCAGCAAAAGGTCAGAAAGCTCCTACGAGCAGTACTTC CASKRSESSYEQYF
. TRBD2 TRBJ2-1 TRBV6-1 TGTGCCAGCAGGATAACCGGGACTAGATACAATGAGCAGTTCTTC CASRITGTRYNEQFF
. TRBD1 TRBJ1-1 TRBV19 TGTGCCAGTAGTAGACAGGGGGTGACGAACACTGAAGCTTTCTTT CASSRQGVTNTEAFF
. TRBD1 TRBJ2-5 TRBV5-1 TGCGCCAGCAGCTCTTCTCTAGGGGGCATCGAGACCCAGTACTTC CASSSSLGGIETQYF
. . TRBJ2-3 TRBV11-2 TGTGCCAGCAGCTTACAGTCCACAGATACGCAGTATTTT CASSLQSTDTQYF
. TRBD2 TRBJ2-7 TRBV27 TGTGCCAGCGCCAGGTTGGCGGGAGACATGGCCGAGCAGTACTTC CASARLAGDMAEQYF
. . TRBJ2-2 TRBV7-3 TGTGCCAGCAGCCTCCTCGGCGGTCCGAACACCGGGGAGCTGTTTTTT CASSLLGGPNTGELFF
. . TRBJ2-7 TRBV28 TGTGCCAGCAGTTCCACTAGGTCTCTCAACGAGCAGTACTTC CASSSTRSLNEQYF
once . TRBJ2-7 TRBV7-2 TGTGCCAGCAGCTTGTTACCGGGACAAACCTACGAGCAGTGCTTC CASSLLPGQTYEQCF
few TRBD1 TRBJ2-7 TRBV30 TGTGCCTGGAAACCTCCACAGGGGGCGTCCTACGAGCAGTACTTC CAWKPPQGASYEQYF
once . TRBJ1-2 TRBV6-5 TGTGCCAGCAGTTATAATCAGAGAGAGGAGGGCCATGGCTACACCTTC CASSYNQREEGHGYTF
. . TRBJ2-7 TRBV7-2 TGTGCCAGCAGCAGAGGACTTAGCTCCTACGAGCAGTACTTC CASSRGLSSYEQYF
. . TRBJ2-2 TRBV6-6 TGTGCCAGCACCCTCAGAGGGGGCACCGGGGAGCTGTTTTTT CASTLRGGTGELFF
. . TRBJ2-5 TRBV7-3 TGTGCCAGCAGCTTAGGGGCCCAAGAGACCCAGTACTTC CASSLGAQETQYF
. . TRBJ2-7 TRBV6-1 TGTGCCAGCAGTTGGGACTACGAGCAGTACTTC CASSWDYEQYF
. . TRBJ2-1 TRBV5-1 TGCGCCAGCAGCGATGACACGAGCTCCTACAATGAGCAGTTCTTC CASSDDTSSYNEQFF
few . TRBJ2-5 TRBV9 TGTGCCAGCAGCGTAGATTATGGGGGGCTATGGCAAGAGACCCAGTACTTC CASSVDYGGLWQETQYF
. TRBD2 TRBJ2-1 TRBV19 TGTGCCAGTAGCCTGACTAGCGGGATCTACAATGAGCAGTTCTTC CASSLTSGIYNEQFF
. . TRBJ2-5 TRBV7-6 TGTGCCAGCAGCTTGTATATCCAAGAGACCCAGTACTTC CASSLYIQETQYF
. TRBD1 TRBJ1-4 TRBV2 TGTGCCAGCACTGTGGACAGGGGTGAAAAACTGTTTTTT CASTVDRGEKLFF
. . TRBJ2-7 TRBV7-8 TGTGCCAGCAGCTCCACATGGGGCCCCTACGAGCAGTACTTC CASSSTWGPYEQYF
once TRBD2 TRBJ2-7 TRBV7-3 TGTGCCAGCAGCCTAACCGGGACTAGCGACGAGCAGTACTTC CASSLTGTSDEQYF
. . TRBJ2-3 TRBV28 TGTGCCAGCAGTCTAGAATTGCATACGCAGTATTTT CASSLELHTQYF
. TRBD2 TRBJ2-4 TRBV2 TGTGCCAGCTCCCGTGACGGGAGGCGGTACATTCAGTACTTC CASSRDGRRYIQYF
. TRBD2 TRBJ2-1 TRBV6-1 TGTGCCAGCAGTGCATCAAAGACCGGGACTAGCGGGAGTAGGGTAAATGAGCAGTTCTTC CASSASKTGTSGSRVNEQFF
. . TRBJ2-3 TRBV6-5 TGTGCCAGCAGTTCCCTGTCCCAGGGTACGCAGTATTTT CASSSLSQGTQYF
. . TRBJ1-1 TRBV19 TGTGCCAGTAGTATCCTAGGCAGGAAGAACACTGAAGCTTTCTTT CASSILGRKNTEAFF
. . TRBJ2-7 TRBV7-2 TGTGCCAGCAGCTTAGAGAGCGGGTTTCAGGGGTACGAGCAGTACTTC CASSLESGFQGYEQYF
. TRBD1 TRBJ2-2 TRBV7-3 TGTGCCAGCAGCTTAAGACCACACCGACAGGGGGCCAACACCGGGGAGCTGTTTTTT CASSLRPHRQGANTGELFF
. . TRBJ2-7 TRBV28 TGTGCCAGCAGTTTATTGGCCCCAGAGTACGAGCAGTACTTC CASSLLAPEYEQYF
. . TRBJ1-5 TRBV28 TGTGCCAGCAGCCATAGGGCCCAGCATTTT CASSHRAQHF
. . TRBJ2-5 TRBV9 TGTGCCAGCAGCGTAGCTCCCCGTGAGACCCAGTACTTC CASSVAPRETQYF
. . TRBJ1-4 TRBV9 TGTGCCAGCAGCCCCGAGGGAGGAGGTGAAAAACTGTTTTTT CASSPEGGGEKLFF
. . TRBJ2-7 TRBV29-1 TGCAGCGCTAGGACCAGCGCCTACGAGCAGTACTTC CSARTSAYEQYF
. TRBD2 TRBJ2-1 TRBV15 TGTGCCACCAGCAGAGGTGGGACTAGCTTCAATGAGCAGTTCTTC CATSRGGTSFNEQFF
. . TRBJ1-1 TRBV6-6 TGTGCCAGCAGCCGGGTCAACACTGAAGCTTTCTTT CASSRVNTEAFF
once . TRBJ1-1 TRBV6-6 TGTGCCAGCAGCCCTGGCGGGGACACTGAAGCTTTCTTT CASSPGGDTEAFF
few . TRBJ2-2 TRBV19 TGTGCCAGTACGGTACAGGGAGGAACCGGGGAGCTGTTTTTT CASTVQGGTGELFF
. TRBD2 TRBJ2-2 TRBV15 TGTGCCAGTACGTCGAGACTAGCGGCCGGTGGCGGGGAGCTGTTTTTT CASTSRLAAGGGELFF
. . TRBJ2-2 TRBV5-5 TGTGCCAGCAGGATGGGACGGGCCGGCACCGGGGAGCTGTTTTTT CASRMGRAGTGELFF
. . TRBJ1-1 TRBV11-2 TGTGCCAGCAGCTCCTTACGGCAGGCTCCTGAAGCTTTCTTT CASSSLRQAPEAFF
. TRBD2 TRBJ2-1 TRBV7-2 TGTGCCAGCAGCCCCCGACTAGCGTTTCCCTACAATGAGCAGTTCTTC CASSPRLAFPYNEQFF
. TRBD1 TRBJ2-7 TRBV19 TGTGCCAGTAGCCCAGGCAGGGGGTACGAGCAGTACTTC CASSPGRGYEQYF
. . TRBJ1-3 TRBV11-2 TGTGCCAGCAGCTTAGATTTAAACAGCTTCTCTGGAAACACCATATATTTT CASSLDLNSFSGNTIYF
. . TRBJ2-7 TRBV30 TGTGCCTGGAGTGTAAACAGGCAGTCCTACGAGCAGTACTTC CAWSVNRQSYEQYF
. . TRBJ2-1 TRBV7-9 TGTGCCAGCAGCTTGGACTACTCCTACAATGAGCAGTTCTTC CASSLDYSYNEQFF